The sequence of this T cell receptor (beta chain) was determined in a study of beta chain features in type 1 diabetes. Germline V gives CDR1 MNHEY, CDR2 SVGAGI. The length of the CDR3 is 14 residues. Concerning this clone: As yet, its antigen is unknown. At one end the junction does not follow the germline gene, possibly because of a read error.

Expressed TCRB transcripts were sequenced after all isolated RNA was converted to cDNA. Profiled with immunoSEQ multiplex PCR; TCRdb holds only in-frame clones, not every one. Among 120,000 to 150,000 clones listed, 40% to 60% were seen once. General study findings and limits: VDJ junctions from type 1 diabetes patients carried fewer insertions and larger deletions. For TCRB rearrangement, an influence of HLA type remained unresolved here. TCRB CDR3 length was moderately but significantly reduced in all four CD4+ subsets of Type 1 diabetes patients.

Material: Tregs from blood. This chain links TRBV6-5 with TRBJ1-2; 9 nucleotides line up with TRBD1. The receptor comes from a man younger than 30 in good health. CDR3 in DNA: TGTGCCGGCAGTCGCACCCTGGACAGGGGCGGCTACACCTTC. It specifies CAGSRTLDRGGYTF.